This TCR beta chain appears in the sequencing data of a study of cytomegalovirus exposure and HLA in healthy donors. Primers for the PCR totalled 60 Vbeta and 13 Jbeta. Sequenced by immunoSEQ multiplex PCR; TCRdb stores in-frame clones only, minus some. Among 150,000 to 200,000 clones listed, 70% to 85% were seen once. CDR3 length equals 14 residues. CDR1 and CDR2 from the germline V gene are SNHLY and FYNNEI. Germline trimming cut 7 bases from V and 6 bases from J; bases unmatched to any gene: 8. The V gene is TRBV2, the J gene TRBJ1-2, with TRBD1 identical over 10 bases. The material sequenced was PBMCs. The sequence was obtained from a boy aged 2 to 9 in good health and CMV-seronegative. The DNA for the CDR3 is TGTGCCAGCATATGGGGGGACAGGGGCCATGGCTACACCTTC. Protein sequence: CASIWGDRGHGYTF.